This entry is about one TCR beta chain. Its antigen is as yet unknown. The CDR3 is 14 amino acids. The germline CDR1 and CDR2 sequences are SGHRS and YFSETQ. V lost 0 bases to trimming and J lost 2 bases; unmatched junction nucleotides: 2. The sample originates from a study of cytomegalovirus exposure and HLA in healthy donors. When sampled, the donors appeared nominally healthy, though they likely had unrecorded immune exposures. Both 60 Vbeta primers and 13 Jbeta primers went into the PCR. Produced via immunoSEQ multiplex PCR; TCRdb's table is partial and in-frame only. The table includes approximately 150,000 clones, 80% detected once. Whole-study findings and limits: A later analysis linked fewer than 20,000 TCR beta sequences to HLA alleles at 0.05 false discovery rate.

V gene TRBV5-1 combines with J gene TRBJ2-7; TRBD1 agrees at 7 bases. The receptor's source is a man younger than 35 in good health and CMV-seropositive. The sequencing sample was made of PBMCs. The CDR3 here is CASSLGTGAYEQYF. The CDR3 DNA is TGCGCCAGCAGCTTGGGGACAGGTGCCTACGAGCAGTACTTC.